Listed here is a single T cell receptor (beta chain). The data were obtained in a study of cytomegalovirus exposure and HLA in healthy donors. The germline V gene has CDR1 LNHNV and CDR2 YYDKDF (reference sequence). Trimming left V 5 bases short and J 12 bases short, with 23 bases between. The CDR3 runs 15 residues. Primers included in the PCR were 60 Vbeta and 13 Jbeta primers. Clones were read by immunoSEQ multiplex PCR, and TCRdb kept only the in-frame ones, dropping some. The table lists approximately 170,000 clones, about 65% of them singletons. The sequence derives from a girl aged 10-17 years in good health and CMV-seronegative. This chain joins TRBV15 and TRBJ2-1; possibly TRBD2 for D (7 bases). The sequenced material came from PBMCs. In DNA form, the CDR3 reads TGTGCCACCAGCCCGCAACGGGGGGCCCTATCGGTGCAGTTCTTC. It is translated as CATSPQRGALSVQFF.